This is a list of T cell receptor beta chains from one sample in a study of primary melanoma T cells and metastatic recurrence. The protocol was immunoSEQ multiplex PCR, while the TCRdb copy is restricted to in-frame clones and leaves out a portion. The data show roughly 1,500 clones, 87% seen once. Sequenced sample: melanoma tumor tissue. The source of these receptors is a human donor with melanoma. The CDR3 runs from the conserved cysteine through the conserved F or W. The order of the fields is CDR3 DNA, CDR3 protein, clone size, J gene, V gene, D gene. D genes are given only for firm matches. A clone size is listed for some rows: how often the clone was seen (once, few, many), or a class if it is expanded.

CDR3nt: TGTGCCAGCAGCGGACGTGGGACTAGTCGGGGTGAGCAGTTCTTC
CDR3aa: CASSGRGTSRGEQFF
abundance: .
j_gene: TRBJ2-1
v_gene: TRBV7-5
d_gene: .

CDR3nt: TGTGCCAGCAGCTTGGAGGTTCAGGCGGCATCCTACAATGAGCAGTTCTTC
CDR3aa: CASSLEVQAASYNEQFF
abundance: few
j_gene: TRBJ2-1
v_gene: TRBV11-3
d_gene: .

CDR3nt: TGTGCCAGCAGTTATACAGGCGGACTTAATGAAAAACTGTTTTTT
CDR3aa: CASSYTGGLNEKLFF
abundance: .
j_gene: TRBJ1-4
v_gene: TRBV11-3
d_gene: .

CDR3nt: TGTGCCAGCTCACCAAATTACCGGGGCTCTGGAAACACCATATATTTT
CDR3aa: CASSPNYRGSGNTIYF
abundance: .
j_gene: TRBJ1-3
v_gene: TRBV18
d_gene: .

CDR3nt: TGTGCCTGGAGTTACACGAACACTGAAGCTTTCTTT
CDR3aa: CAWSYTNTEAFF
abundance: .
j_gene: TRBJ1-1
v_gene: TRBV30
d_gene: .

CDR3nt: TGTGCCAGCAGCTTGGAAGGGACAGGGGACGTGGATGGCTACACCTTC
CDR3aa: CASSLEGTGDVDGYTF
abundance: .
j_gene: TRBJ1-2
v_gene: TRBV11-3
d_gene: TRBD1

CDR3nt: TGCGCCAGCAGTCCAGCGGGAGTTTTGTCAGATACGCAGTATTTT
CDR3aa: CASSPAGVLSDTQYF
abundance: .
j_gene: TRBJ2-3
v_gene: TRBV5-1
d_gene: TRBD2

CDR3nt: TGTGCCAGCAGTTTATTGAGTTTGGCTAGCGGCACAGATACGCAGTATTTT
CDR3aa: CASSLLSLASGTDTQYF
abundance: .
j_gene: TRBJ2-3
v_gene: TRBV27
d_gene: .

CDR3nt: TGTGCCAGTAGCCAGGGACTAGCGGGAGCCCCAAACATTCAGTACTTC
CDR3aa: CASSQGLAGAPNIQYF
abundance: .
j_gene: TRBJ2-4
v_gene: TRBV19
d_gene: TRBD2

CDR3nt: TGCGCCAGCAGCCCGGCTAGCGGGGAGCTGTTTTTT
CDR3aa: CASSPASGELFF
abundance: .
j_gene: TRBJ2-2
v_gene: TRBV1
d_gene: .

CDR3nt: TGCAGCTCAATGGGGTCCTCCTACAATGAGCAGTTCTTC
CDR3aa: CSSMGSSYNEQFF
abundance: .
j_gene: TRBJ2-1
v_gene: TRBV29-1
d_gene: .

CDR3nt: TGTGCCAGTAGTATTAGGACTGGTGACTACGAGCAGTACTTC
CDR3aa: CASSIRTGDYEQYF
abundance: .
j_gene: TRBJ2-7
v_gene: TRBV19
d_gene: .

CDR3nt: TGTGCCAGCAGCCAAGGTGGAGCGGGAAGGGAGACCCAGTACTTC
CDR3aa: CASSQGGAGRETQYF
abundance: once
j_gene: TRBJ2-5
v_gene: TRBV7-1
d_gene: TRBD2

CDR3nt: TGTGCCAGCAGGAGGGCGGGGGGGAATGAAAAACTGTTTTTT
CDR3aa: CASRRAGGNEKLFF
abundance: .
j_gene: TRBJ1-4
v_gene: TRBV6-8
d_gene: .

CDR3nt: TGTGCCAGCAGTTATAGGGAGGGGGCATATAGCAATCAGCCCCAGCATTTT
CDR3aa: CASSYREGAYSNQPQHF
abundance: .
j_gene: TRBJ1-5
v_gene: TRBV6-8
d_gene: TRBD1

CDR3nt: TGCGCCAGCAGCCTCGGGGGCCCCACAGATACGCAGTATTTT
CDR3aa: CASSLGGPTDTQYF
abundance: .
j_gene: TRBJ2-3
v_gene: TRBV5-1
d_gene: .

CDR3nt: TGTGCCAGCAGCTCCTTCCGGGGCTCTATGAACACCATATATTTT
CDR3aa: CASSSFRGSMNTIYF
abundance: .
j_gene: TRBJ1-3
v_gene: TRBV11-3
d_gene: .

CDR3nt: TGTGCCAGCCGGTCGGGGGCCGATGGCGGGCAGTTCTTC
CDR3aa: CASRSGADGGQFF
abundance: .
j_gene: TRBJ2-1
v_gene: TRBV19
d_gene: .

CDR3nt: TGTGCCAGCAGTCCCGGATACCGCAATGAGCAGTTCTTC
CDR3aa: CASSPGYRNEQFF
abundance: few
j_gene: TRBJ2-1
v_gene: TRBV6-8
d_gene: .

CDR3nt: TGTGCCAGCAGCCAGGGGGGGCGAAACAATGAGCAGTTCTTC
CDR3aa: CASSQGGRNNEQFF
abundance: .
j_gene: TRBJ2-1
v_gene: TRBV6-8
d_gene: .

CDR3nt: TGTGTCACCAGCAGAGATTCGGGAGTCGTGGATACGCAGTATTTT
CDR3aa: CVTSRDSGVVDTQYF
abundance: .
j_gene: TRBJ2-3
v_gene: TRBV15
d_gene: .

CDR3nt: TGCGCCAGCAGCCATCAGACCCGTAATGAAGCTTTCTTT
CDR3aa: CASSHQTRNEAFF
abundance: .
j_gene: TRBJ1-1
v_gene: TRBV23-1
d_gene: .

CDR3nt: TGTGCCATCAGTGAGCCCTTCACCTCGAACACCGGGGAGCTGTTTTTT
CDR3aa: CAISEPFTSNTGELFF
abundance: .
j_gene: TRBJ2-2
v_gene: TRBV10-3
d_gene: .

CDR3nt: TGTGCCAGCTCCACGGGACGGGGAAACACTGAAGCTTTCTTT
CDR3aa: CASSTGRGNTEAFF
abundance: .
j_gene: TRBJ1-1
v_gene: TRBV18
d_gene: .

CDR3nt: TGCAGCGCCATTGTGAGGGCTAATGAGCAGTTCTTC
CDR3aa: CSAIVRANEQFF
abundance: .
j_gene: TRBJ2-1
v_gene: TRBV29-1
d_gene: .

CDR3nt: TGCGCCAGCAGTCAGGGCCAGGGTCCCTACAATGAGCAGTTCTTC
CDR3aa: CASSQGQGPYNEQFF
abundance: .
j_gene: TRBJ2-1
v_gene: TRBV1
d_gene: .

CDR3nt: TGTGCCAGCAGCTCTTCCCCTCACGAGCAGTACTTC
CDR3aa: CASSSSPHEQYF
abundance: .
j_gene: TRBJ2-7
v_gene: TRBV9
d_gene: .

CDR3nt: TGTGCCAGTAGCATGACTAGCCGGGAGACCCAGTACTTC
CDR3aa: CASSMTSRETQYF
abundance: .
j_gene: TRBJ2-5
v_gene: TRBV19
d_gene: TRBD2

CDR3nt: TGTGCCAGCAGCCTAAGATCCCGACTAGCGGGACTCAGTGACACAGATACGCAGTATTTT
CDR3aa: CASSLRSRLAGLSDTDTQYF
abundance: .
j_gene: TRBJ2-3
v_gene: TRBV11-3
d_gene: TRBD2

CDR3nt: TGTGCCATCAGTGGGAGGACGAATGAGCAGTTCTTC
CDR3aa: CAISGRTNEQFF
abundance: .
j_gene: TRBJ2-1
v_gene: TRBV6-8
d_gene: .

CDR3nt: TGTGCCAGCAGCAGGACAGGGGGCGCAGCCGATACGCAGTATTTT
CDR3aa: CASSRTGGAADTQYF
abundance: .
j_gene: TRBJ2-3
v_gene: TRBV11-3
d_gene: TRBD1

CDR3nt: TGTGCCAGCAGCCCCCGAACTCCGGGCCCCCAAGGAGATGAGCAGTTCTTC
CDR3aa: CASSPRTPGPQGDEQFF
abundance: .
j_gene: TRBJ2-1
v_gene: TRBV7-1
d_gene: .

CDR3nt: TGTGCCATCAGTGAGTGGGGGCGGGCCACTGAAGCTTTCTTT
CDR3aa: CAISEWGRATEAFF
abundance: .
j_gene: TRBJ1-1
v_gene: TRBV10-3
d_gene: .

CDR3nt: TGTGCCAGCTCACCCCAGGACTACACTGAAGCTTTCTTT
CDR3aa: CASSPQDYTEAFF
abundance: .
j_gene: TRBJ1-1
v_gene: TRBV18
d_gene: .

CDR3nt: TGTGCCAGTACCCAGTGGGGGGCCAACTATGGCTACACCTTC
CDR3aa: CASTQWGANYGYTF
abundance: .
j_gene: TRBJ1-2
v_gene: TRBV19
d_gene: .

CDR3nt: TGTGCCAGCAGTAGGGGGTCGGGACAGGCGGTCCACGAGCAGTACTTC
CDR3aa: CASSRGSGQAVHEQYF
abundance: .
j_gene: TRBJ2-7
v_gene: TRBV6-8
d_gene: TRBD1

CDR3nt: TGTGCCAGTAGTATAGGACTAGCCAATGAGCAGTTCTTC
CDR3aa: CASSIGLANEQFF
abundance: .
j_gene: TRBJ2-1
v_gene: TRBV19
d_gene: TRBD2

CDR3nt: TGCGCCAGCAGTGGGGGGACAGGGGTCGAGCAGTACTTC
CDR3aa: CASSGGTGVEQYF
abundance: .
j_gene: TRBJ2-7
v_gene: TRBV10-1
d_gene: TRBD1

CDR3nt: TGTGCCTGGAGTGGGGTTTGGAACACTGAAGCTTTCTTT
CDR3aa: CAWSGVWNTEAFF
abundance: once
j_gene: TRBJ1-1
v_gene: TRBV30
d_gene: .